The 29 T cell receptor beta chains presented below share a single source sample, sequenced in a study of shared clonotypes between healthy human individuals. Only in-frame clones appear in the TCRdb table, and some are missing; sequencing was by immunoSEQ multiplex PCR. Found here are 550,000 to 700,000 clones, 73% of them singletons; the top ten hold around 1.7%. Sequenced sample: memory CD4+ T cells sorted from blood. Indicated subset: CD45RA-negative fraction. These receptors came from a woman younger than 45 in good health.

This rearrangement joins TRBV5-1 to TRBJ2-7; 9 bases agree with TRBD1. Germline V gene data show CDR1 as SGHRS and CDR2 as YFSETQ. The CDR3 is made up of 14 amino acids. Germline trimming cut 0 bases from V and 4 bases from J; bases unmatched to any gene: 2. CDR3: CASSLGTGVYEQYF. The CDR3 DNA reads TGCGCCAGCAGCTTGGGGACAGGGGTATACGAGCAGTACTTC.

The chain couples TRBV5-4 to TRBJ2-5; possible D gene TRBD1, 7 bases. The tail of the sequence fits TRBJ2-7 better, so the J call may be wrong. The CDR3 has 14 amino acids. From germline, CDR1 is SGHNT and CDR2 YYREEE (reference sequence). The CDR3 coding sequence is TGTGCCAGCAGCCCATTCGACAGGGAGGCCGAGCAGTACTTC. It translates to CASSPFDREAEQYF.

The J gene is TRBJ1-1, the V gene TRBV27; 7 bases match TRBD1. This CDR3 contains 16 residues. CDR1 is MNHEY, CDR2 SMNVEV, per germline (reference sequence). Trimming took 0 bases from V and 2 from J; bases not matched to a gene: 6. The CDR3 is CASSLSAGTENTEAFF. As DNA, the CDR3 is TGTGCCAGCAGTTTATCGGCCGGGACAGAAAACACTGAAGCTTTCTTT.

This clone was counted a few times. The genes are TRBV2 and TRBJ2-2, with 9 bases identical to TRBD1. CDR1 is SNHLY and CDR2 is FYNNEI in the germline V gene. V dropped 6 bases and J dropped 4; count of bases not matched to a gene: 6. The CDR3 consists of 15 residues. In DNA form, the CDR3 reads TGTGCCAGCAGGGGACAGGGTTGGGGCACCGGGGAGCTGTTTTTT. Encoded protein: CASRGQGWGTGELFF.

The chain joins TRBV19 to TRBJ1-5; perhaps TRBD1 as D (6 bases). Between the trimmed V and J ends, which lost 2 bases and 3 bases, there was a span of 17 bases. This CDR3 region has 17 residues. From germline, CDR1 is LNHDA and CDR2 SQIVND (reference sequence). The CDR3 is CASSIRTGSYFNQPQHF. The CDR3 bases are TGTGCCAGTAGTATAAGAACAGGGTCCTACTTCAATCAGCCCCAGCATTTT.

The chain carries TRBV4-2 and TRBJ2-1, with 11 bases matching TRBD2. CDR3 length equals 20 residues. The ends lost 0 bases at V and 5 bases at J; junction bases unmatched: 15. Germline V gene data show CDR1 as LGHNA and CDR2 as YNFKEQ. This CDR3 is CASSQDRRRWGLAAHNEQFF. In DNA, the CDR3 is TGTGCCAGCAGCCAAGATCGGCGACGGTGGGGACTAGCGGCTCACAATGAGCAGTTCTTC.

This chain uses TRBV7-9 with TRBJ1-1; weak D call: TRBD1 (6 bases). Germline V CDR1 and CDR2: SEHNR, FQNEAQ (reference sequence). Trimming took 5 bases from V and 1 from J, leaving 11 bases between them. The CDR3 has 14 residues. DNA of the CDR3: TGTGCCAGCAGCCGAGGGGGGCAGAACACTGAAGCTTTCTTT. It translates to CASSRGGQNTEAFF.

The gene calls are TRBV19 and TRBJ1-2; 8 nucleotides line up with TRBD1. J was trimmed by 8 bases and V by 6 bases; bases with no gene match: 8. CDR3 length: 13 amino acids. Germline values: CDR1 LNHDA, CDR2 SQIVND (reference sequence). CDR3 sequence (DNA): TGTGCCAGTAGGGATCCGGGACAGGACGGCTACACCTTC. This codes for CASRDPGQDGYTF.

The CDR3 reads CASSSTGILGYTF. CDR3 bases: TGCGCCAGCAGCTCAACAGGGATACTAGGCTACACCTTC. The chain couples TRBV5-1 to TRBJ1-2; tentative D call: TRBD1 (6 bases). CDR1 is SGHRS, CDR2 YFSETQ, per germline. The CDR3 consists of 13 residues. V shed 3 bases and J shed 8 bases, with 14 bases lying between them.

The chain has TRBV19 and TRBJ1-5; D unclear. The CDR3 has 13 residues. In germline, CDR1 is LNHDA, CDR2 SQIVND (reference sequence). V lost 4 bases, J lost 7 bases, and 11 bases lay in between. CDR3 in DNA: TGTGCCAGTAGTAACCCGGGCTCCCAGCCCCAGCATTTT. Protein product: CASSNPGSQPQHF.

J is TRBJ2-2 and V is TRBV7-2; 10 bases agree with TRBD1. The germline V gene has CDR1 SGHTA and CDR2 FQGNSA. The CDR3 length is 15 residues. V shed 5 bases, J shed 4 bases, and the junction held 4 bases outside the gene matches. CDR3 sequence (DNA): TGTGCCAGCAGCCCGACAGGGGGCGTCACCGGGGAGCTGTTTTTT. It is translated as CASSPTGGVTGELFF.

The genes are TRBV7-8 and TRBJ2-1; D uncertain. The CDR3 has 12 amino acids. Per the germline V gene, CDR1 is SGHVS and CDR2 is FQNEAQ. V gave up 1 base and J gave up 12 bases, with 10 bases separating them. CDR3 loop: CASSLGNWGQFF. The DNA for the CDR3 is TGTGCCAGCAGCTTAGGGAATTGGGGGCAGTTCTTC.

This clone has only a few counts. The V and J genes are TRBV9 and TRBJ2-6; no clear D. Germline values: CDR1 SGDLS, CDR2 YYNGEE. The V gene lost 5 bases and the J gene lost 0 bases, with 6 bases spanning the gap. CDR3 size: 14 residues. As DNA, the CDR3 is TGTGCCAGCAGAGACCACTCTGGGGCCAACGTCCTGACTTTC. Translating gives CASRDHSGANVLTF.

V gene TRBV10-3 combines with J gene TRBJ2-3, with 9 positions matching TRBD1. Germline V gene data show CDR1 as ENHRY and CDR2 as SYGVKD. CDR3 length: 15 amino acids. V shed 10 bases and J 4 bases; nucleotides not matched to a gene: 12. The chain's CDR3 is CATRTGTGIADTQYF. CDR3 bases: TGTGCCACGCGAACCGGGACAGGGATTGCAGATACGCAGTATTTT.

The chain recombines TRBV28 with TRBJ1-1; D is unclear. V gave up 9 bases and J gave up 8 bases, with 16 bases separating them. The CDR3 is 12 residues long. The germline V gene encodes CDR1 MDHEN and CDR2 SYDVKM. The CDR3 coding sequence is TGTGCCAGTCTCTCTGGGGTCCGGGAAGCTTTCTTT. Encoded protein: CASLSGVREAFF.

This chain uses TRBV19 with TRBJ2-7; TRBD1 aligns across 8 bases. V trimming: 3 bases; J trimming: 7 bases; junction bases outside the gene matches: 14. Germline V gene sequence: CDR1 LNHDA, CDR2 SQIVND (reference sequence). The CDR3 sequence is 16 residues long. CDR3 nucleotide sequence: TGTGCCAGTAGTATCACCGGGACAGGCGTACTCCTGGAGCAGTACTTC. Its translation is CASSITGTGVLLEQYF.

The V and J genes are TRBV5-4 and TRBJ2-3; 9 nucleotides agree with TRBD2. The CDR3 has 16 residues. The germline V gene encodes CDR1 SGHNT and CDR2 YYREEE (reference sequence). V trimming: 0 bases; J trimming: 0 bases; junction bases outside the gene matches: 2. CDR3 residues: CASSLASGTSTDTQYF. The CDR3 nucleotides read TGTGCCAGCAGCTTGGCTAGCGGGACCAGCACAGATACGCAGTATTTT.

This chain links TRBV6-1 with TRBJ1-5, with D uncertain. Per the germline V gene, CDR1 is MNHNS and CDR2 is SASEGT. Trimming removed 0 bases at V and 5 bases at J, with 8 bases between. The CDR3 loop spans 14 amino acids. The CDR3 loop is CASSEAAGDQPQHF. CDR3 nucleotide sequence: TGTGCCAGCAGTGAAGCGGCCGGCGATCAGCCCCAGCATTTT.

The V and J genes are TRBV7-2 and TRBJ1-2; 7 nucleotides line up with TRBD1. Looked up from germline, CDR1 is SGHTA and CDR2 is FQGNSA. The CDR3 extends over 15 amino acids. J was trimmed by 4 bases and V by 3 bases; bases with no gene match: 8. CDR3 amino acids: CASSLGQTGGYGYTF. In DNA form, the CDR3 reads TGTGCCAGCAGCTTGGGACAGACTGGTGGCTATGGCTACACCTTC.

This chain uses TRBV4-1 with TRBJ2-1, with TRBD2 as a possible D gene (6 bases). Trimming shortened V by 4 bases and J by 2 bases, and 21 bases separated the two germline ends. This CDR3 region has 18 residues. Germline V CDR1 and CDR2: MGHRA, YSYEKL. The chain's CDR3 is CASSRNAPGLRPYNEQFF. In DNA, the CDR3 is TGCGCCAGCAGCCGGAATGCGCCGGGACTGCGACCCTACAATGAGCAGTTCTTC.

The CDR3 protein is CSGGTQGTQYF. The CDR3 DNA reads as TGCAGCGGTGGGACACAGGGGACCCAGTACTTC. The chain links TRBV29-1 to TRBJ2-5, with TRBD1 as a possible D gene (6 bases). Germline assignment: CDR1 SQVTM and CDR2 ANQGSEA. The CDR3 has 11 residues. V gave up 7 bases and J gave up 7 bases, with 13 bases separating them.

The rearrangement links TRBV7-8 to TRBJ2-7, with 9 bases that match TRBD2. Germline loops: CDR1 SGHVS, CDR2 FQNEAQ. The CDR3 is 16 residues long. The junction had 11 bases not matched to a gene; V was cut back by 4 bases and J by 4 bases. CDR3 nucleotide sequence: TGTGCCAGCAGCTCTCTCCCAATAGCGGGAGTATACGAGCAGTACTTC. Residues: CASSSLPIAGVYEQYF. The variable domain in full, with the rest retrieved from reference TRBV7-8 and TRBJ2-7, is GAGVSQSPRYKVAKRGQDVALRCDPISGHVSLFWYQQALGQGPEFLTYFQNEAQLDKSGLPSDRFFAERPEGSVSTLKIQRTQQEDSAVYLCASSSLPIAGVYEQYFGPGTRLTVT.

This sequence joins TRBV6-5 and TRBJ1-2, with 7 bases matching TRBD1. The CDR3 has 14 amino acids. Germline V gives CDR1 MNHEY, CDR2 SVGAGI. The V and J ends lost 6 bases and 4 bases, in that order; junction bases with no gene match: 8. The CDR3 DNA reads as TGTGCCAGCAGCCGGACAGGCGCTTCCTATGGCTACACCTTC. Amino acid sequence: CASSRTGASYGYTF.

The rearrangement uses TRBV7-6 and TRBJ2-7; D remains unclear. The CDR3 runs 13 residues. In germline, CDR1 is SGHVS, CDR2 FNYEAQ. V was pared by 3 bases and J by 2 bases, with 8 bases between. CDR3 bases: TGTGCCAGCAGCTTTGCCGTAACCTACGAGCAGTACTTC. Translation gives CASSFAVTYEQYF.

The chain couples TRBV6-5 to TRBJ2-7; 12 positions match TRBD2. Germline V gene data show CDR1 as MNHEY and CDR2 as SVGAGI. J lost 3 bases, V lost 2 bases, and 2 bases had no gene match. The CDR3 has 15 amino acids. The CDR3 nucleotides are TGTGCCAGCAGTTACCTAGCGGGAGGGCGCTACGAGCAGTACTTC. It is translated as CASSYLAGGRYEQYF.

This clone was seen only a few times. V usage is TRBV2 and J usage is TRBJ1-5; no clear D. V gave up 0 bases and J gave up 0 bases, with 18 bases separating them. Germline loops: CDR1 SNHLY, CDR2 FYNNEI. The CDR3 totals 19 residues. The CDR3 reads CASSEAGGGLTISNQPQHF. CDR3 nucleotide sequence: TGTGCCAGCAGTGAAGCCGGCGGAGGATTAACCATTAGCAATCAGCCCCAGCATTTT.

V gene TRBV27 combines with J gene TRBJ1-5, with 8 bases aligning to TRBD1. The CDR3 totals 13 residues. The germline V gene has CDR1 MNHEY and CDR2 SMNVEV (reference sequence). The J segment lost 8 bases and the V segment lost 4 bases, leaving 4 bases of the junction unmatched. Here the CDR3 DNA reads TGTGCCAGCAGTTCGGACAGGGCTGAGCCCCAGCATTTT. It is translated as CASSSDRAEPQHF.

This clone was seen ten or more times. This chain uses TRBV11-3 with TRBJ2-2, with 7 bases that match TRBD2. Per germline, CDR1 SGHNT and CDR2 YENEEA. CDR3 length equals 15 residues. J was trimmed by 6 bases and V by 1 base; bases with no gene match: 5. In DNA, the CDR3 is TGTGCCAGCAGCTTAGGCGGGAGCCAGGCCGGGGAGCTGTTTTTT. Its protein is CASSLGGSQAGELFF.

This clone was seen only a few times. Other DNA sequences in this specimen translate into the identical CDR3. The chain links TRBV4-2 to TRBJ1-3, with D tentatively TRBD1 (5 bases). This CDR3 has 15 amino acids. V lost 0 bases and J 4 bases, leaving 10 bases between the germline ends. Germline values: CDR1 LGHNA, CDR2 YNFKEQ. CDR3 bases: TGTGCCAGCAGCCAAGATCGGGGGGTCGGAAACACCATATATTTT. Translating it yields CASSQDRGVGNTIYF.